This T cell receptor beta chain was retrieved from a study of cytomegalovirus exposure and HLA in healthy donors. Study-level points and caveats: Most CMV-associated TCR beta chains appeared HLA-restricted in a later analysis. In an earlier analysis, productive rearrangement rates for most beta V segments clustered near 87% or 30%. Differences between HLA loci emerged in a later analysis of TCR association rates, with DRB1 most and HLA-C fewest.

PCR employed 60 Vbeta and 13 Jbeta primers. Method: immunoSEQ multiplex PCR; TCRdb's copy keeps in-frame clones and lacks some. The sample shows about 97,000 clones, 73% of them seen only once. A word on this clone: Its matching antigen is unknown.

Germline V CDR1 and CDR2: LNHNV, YYDKDF (reference sequence). Trimming cost V 3 bases and J 5 bases; bases outside gene matches: 6. The CDR3 consists of 15 residues. The TCR comes from a man aged 35-49 years in good health and CMV-seronegative. The specimen was PBMCs. The rearrangement joins TRBV15 to TRBJ2-5; 10 bases match TRBD2. CDR3 protein: CATSRSGGAGETQYF. The CDR3 DNA reads as TGTGCCACCAGCAGGAGCGGGGGGGCGGGGGAGACCCAGTACTTC.